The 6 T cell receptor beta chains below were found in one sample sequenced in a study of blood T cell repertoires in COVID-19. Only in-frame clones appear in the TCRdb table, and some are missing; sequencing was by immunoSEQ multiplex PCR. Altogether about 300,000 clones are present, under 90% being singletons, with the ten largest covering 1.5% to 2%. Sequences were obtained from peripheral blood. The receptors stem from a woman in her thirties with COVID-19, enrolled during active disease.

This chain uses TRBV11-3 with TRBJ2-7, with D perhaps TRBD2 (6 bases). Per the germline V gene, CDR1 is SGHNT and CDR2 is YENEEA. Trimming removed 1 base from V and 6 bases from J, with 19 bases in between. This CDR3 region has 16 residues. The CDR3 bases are TGTGCCAGCAGCTTAGTAGGGAATGGAGGGACTCGCGAGCAGTACTTC. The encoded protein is CASSLVGNGGTREQYF. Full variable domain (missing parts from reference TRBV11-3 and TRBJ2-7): EAGVVQSPRYKIIEKKQPVAFWCNPISGHNTLYWYLQNLGQGPELLIRYENEEAVDDSQLPKDRFSAERLKGVDSTLKIQPAELGDSAVYLCASSLVGNGGTREQYFGPGTRLTVT.

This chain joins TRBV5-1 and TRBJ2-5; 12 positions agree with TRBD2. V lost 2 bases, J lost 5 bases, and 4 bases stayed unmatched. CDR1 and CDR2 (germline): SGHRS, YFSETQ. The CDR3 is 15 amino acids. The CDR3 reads CASSFTSGGQETQYF. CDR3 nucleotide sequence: TGCGCCAGCAGCTTTACTAGCGGGGGGCAGGAGACCCAGTACTTC.

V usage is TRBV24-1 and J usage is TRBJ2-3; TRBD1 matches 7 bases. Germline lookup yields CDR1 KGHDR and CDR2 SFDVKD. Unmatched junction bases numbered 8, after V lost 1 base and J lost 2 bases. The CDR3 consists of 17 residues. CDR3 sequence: CATSDFSKGQLTDTQYF. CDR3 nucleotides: TGTGCCACCAGTGATTTTTCTAAGGGACAGCTCACAGATACGCAGTATTTT.

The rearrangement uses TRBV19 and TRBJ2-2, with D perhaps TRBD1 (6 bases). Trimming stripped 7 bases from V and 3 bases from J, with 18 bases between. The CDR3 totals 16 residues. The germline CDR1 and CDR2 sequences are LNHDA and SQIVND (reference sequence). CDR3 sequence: CASNEFGQSDTGELFF. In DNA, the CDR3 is TGTGCCAGTAACGAATTCGGACAGAGCGACACCGGGGAGCTGTTTTTT.

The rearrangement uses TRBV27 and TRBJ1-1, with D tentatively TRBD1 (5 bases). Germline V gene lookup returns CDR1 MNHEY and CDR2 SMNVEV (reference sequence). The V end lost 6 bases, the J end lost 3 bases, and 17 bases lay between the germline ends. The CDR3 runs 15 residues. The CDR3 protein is CASSRPGGTDTEAFF. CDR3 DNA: TGTGCCAGCAGCCGCCCCGGGGGAACAGACACTGAAGCTTTCTTT.

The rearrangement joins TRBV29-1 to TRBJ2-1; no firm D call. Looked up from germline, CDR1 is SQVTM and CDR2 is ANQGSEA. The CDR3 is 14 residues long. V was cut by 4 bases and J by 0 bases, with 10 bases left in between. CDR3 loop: CSVVHLSSYNEQFF. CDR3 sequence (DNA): TGCAGCGTTGTCCATCTAAGCTCCTACAATGAGCAGTTCTTC.